These T cell receptor beta chains were read from a single sample in a study of radiotherapy plus CTLA-4 blockade in lung cancer. TCRdb keeps only in-frame clones here, not all; method: immunoSEQ multiplex PCR. The sample records 1,500 to 2,000 clones, roughly 86% being singletons. The sequenced sample was tumor tissue, obtained from a patient treated with radiotherapy plus ipilimumab. The source of these receptors is a human donor with non-small cell lung cancer who had a complete response to radiotherapy plus ipilimumab. CDR3s include the opening cysteine and the closing phenylalanine or tryptophan. The D gene is left open where the match is weak. The size field is filled for only some rows; it gives once, few, many or a size class.

>NA|TRBV7-9|TRBJ1-2|NA
CASSLSIGTMSGYTF
TGTGCCAGCAGCTTAAGCATCGGGACAATGTCCGGCTACACCTTC
>TRBD1|TRBV11-2|TRBJ1-2|NA
CASSLGQGAHGYTF
TGTGCCAGCAGCTTAGGACAGGGGGCCCACGGCTACACCTTC
>NA|TRBV7-9|TRBJ1-3|NA
CASSSTGRGNTIYF
TGTGCCAGCAGTTCGACAGGTCGCGGAAACACCATATATTTT
>NA|TRBV6-1|TRBJ2-1|NA
CASSSQVGLYNEQFF
TGTGCCAGCAGCTCACAGGTGGGGTTATACAATGAGCAGTTCTTC
>NA|TRBV25-1|TRBJ1-1|NA
CASSVRNTEAFF
TGTGCCAGCAGTGTTCGGAACACTGAAGCTTTCTTT
>NA|TRBV2|TRBJ2-2|NA
CASSGGTEYGELFF
TGTGCCAGCAGTGGCGGGACAGAATACGGGGAGCTGTTTTTT
>NA|TRBV4-3|TRBJ1-1|NA
CASSPRKGGLETEAFF
TGCGCCAGCAGCCCCCGCAAGGGAGGGCTCGAAACTGAAGCTTTCTTT
>NA|TRBV6-5|TRBJ2-1|NA
CASSYRLNNEQFF
TGTGCCAGCAGTTACCGTCTTAACAATGAGCAGTTCTTC
>NA|TRBV19|TRBJ1-2|NA
CASSKKPPSTYGYTF
TGTGCCAGTAGTAAAAAACCCCCATCCACCTATGGCTACACCTTC
>NA|TRBV10-3|TRBJ1-6|NA
CAISDLLRESPLHF
TGTGCCATCAGCGACCTCCTCAGGGAATCACCCCTCCACTTT
>NA|TRBV6-1|TRBJ1-6|NA
CASNLAGLNSPLHF
TGTGCCAGCAACCTGGCCGGCTTGAATTCACCCCTCCACTTT
>TRBD1|TRBV6-4|TRBJ2-7|NA
CASSSRQGAREQYF
TGTGCCAGCAGTTCCAGACAGGGGGCGCGAGAGCAGTACTTC
>TRBD2|TRBV7-2|TRBJ2-5|NA
CASSLGRGRGARETQYF
TGTGCCAGCAGCTTAGGTCGCGGGCGGGGGGCGAGAGAGACCCAGTACTTC
>TRBD1|TRBV29-1|TRBJ1-4|NA
CSVELGTGREKLFF
TGCAGCGTCGAATTAGGGACAGGCAGGGAAAAACTGTTTTTT
>NA|TRBV6-6|TRBJ1-1|NA
CASLDTEAFF
TGTGCCAGCCTGGACACTGAAGCTTTCTTT
>NA|TRBV30|TRBJ1-1|NA
CACLGGGNTEAFF
TGTGCCTGCCTCGGGGGGGGGAACACTGAAGCTTTCTTT
>NA|TRBV7-2|TRBJ2-1|once
CASSPPPSTSEQFF
TGTGCCAGCAGCCCCCCCCCTTCTACCTCAGAGCAGTTCTTC
>NA|TRBV18|TRBJ1-1|NA
CASSLGTEAFF
TGTGCCAGCTCACTCGGTACTGAAGCTTTCTTT
>NA|TRBV29-1|TRBJ1-5|NA
CSVGDGLNQPQHF
TGCAGCGTTGGCGACGGTCTCAATCAGCCCCAGCATTTT
>TRBD1|TRBV7-7|TRBJ2-6|NA
CASSLAQGAPGANVLTF
TGTGCTAGCAGCTTAGCCCAGGGGGCGCCTGGGGCCAACGTCCTGACTTTC
>NA|TRBV21-1|TRBJ2-1|NA
CANSKRQIGLLVYNEQFF
TGTGCCAACAGCAAACGCCAGATCGGTCTCCTAGTCTACAATGAGCAGTTCTTC
>NA|TRBV7-9|TRBJ1-2|NA
CASSLALRHRYGYTF
TGTGCCAGCAGCTTAGCGCTACGACACCGATATGGCTACACCTTC
>TRBD1|TRBV30|TRBJ1-4|NA
CAWTGQGGSTNEKLFF
TGTGCCTGGACTGGACAGGGAGGGTCCACTAATGAAAAACTGTTTTTT
>TRBD1|TRBV6-1|TRBJ1-4|NA
CASSGTGRLIKANEKLFF
TGTGCCAGCAGTGGGACAGGACGACTAATCAAGGCTAATGAAAAACTGTTTTTT
>NA|TRBV2|TRBJ2-2|NA
CASVFDANTGELFF
TGTGCCAGCGTTTTCGACGCGAACACCGGGGAGCTGTTTTTT
>NA|TRBV5-6|TRBJ1-2|NA
CASSLWRSGDYGYTF
TGTGCCAGCAGCTTATGGCGCTCTGGGGACTATGGCTACACCTTC
>NA|TRBV6-6|TRBJ1-1|NA
CASSSQNTEAFF
TGTGCCAGCAGCTCCCAAAACACTGAAGCTTTCTTT
>NA|TRBV11-2|TRBJ1-6|NA
CASSPLSLMANSPLHF
TGTGCCAGCAGCCCCCTTAGTTTGATGGCCAATTCACCCCTCCACTTT
>TRBD1|TRBV18|TRBJ2-1|NA
CASSPPGQGRNEQFF
TGTGCCAGCTCACCTCCGGGACAGGGACGCAATGAGCAGTTCTTC
>NA|TRBV5-4|TRBJ1-2|NA
CASSLEGHGYTF
TGTGCCAGCAGCTTGGAGGGGCACGGCTACACCTTC
>TRBD1|TRBV6-4|TRBJ2-7|NA
CASSDSLRQGSYEQYF
TGTGCCAGCAGTGACTCGCTTAGACAGGGGAGCTACGAGCAGTACTTC
>TRBD1|TRBV19|TRBJ1-5|NA
CASTWDRENQPQHF
TGTGCCAGTACTTGGGACAGGGAGAATCAGCCCCAGCATTTT
>NA|TRBV7-9|TRBJ1-6|NA
CASSRTAYNSPLHF
TGTGCCAGCAGCCGGACAGCTTATAATTCACCCCTCCACTTT
>NA|TRBV7-2|TRBJ2-1|NA
CASSLAVGADEQFF
TGTGCCAGCAGCTTAGCCGTCGGGGCCGATGAGCAGTTCTTC
>NA|TRBV27|TRBJ2-3|NA
CASRGLGTDTQYF
TGTGCCAGCAGAGGGCTGGGCACGGATACGCAGTATTTT
>NA|TRBV20-1|TRBJ1-2|NA
CSASHRQGYTF
TGCAGTGCTAGCCACAGACAAGGCTACACCTTC
>NA|TRBV19|TRBJ2-1|NA
CASRDYPDYNEQFF
TGTGCCAGTAGGGACTACCCTGATTACAATGAGCAGTTCTTC
>TRBD2|TRBV5-1|TRBJ2-1|NA
CASSHKGLAGSPTDNEQFF
TGCGCCAGCAGCCATAAGGGACTAGCGGGATCACCAACCGACAATGAGCAGTTCTTC
>NA|TRBV7-6|TRBJ1-4|once
CASSRRQALRGSTNEKLFF
TGTGCCAGCAGCCGCCGCCAGGCCCTAAGGGGATCAACTAATGAAAAACTGTTTTTT
>TRBD1|TRBV15|TRBJ1-1|NA
CATSRPGGRQGSTEAFF
TGTGCCACCAGCAGACCCGGGGGACGACAGGGGAGCACTGAAGCTTTCTTT
>TRBD1|TRBV18|TRBJ1-2|NA
CASSPTGTAYGYTF
TGTGCCAGCTCACCAACCGGGACAGCCTATGGTTACACCTTC
>TRBD2|TRBV9|TRBJ2-1|NA
CASSVGGLAGGNEQFF
TGTGCCAGCAGCGTAGGGGGACTAGCGGGAGGGAATGAGCAGTTCTTC
>NA|TRBV7-8|TRBJ1-1|NA
CASSLPGGEAFF
TGTGCCAGCAGCCTCCCCGGAGGTGAAGCTTTCTTT
>NA|TRBV7-8|TRBJ1-1|NA
CASSPRTDGTEAFF
TGTGCCAGCAGCCCTAGGACGGACGGTACTGAAGCTTTCTTT
>NA|TRBV12-5|TRBJ1-1|NA
CASGPPVNTEAFF
TGTGCTAGTGGTCCCCCCGTGAACACTGAAGCTTTCTTT
>TRBD1|TRBV7-9|TRBJ2-1|NA
CASSLAGQGANNEQFF
TGTGCCAGCAGCTTAGCGGGACAGGGGGCTAACAATGAGCAGTTCTTC
>NA|TRBV7-2|TRBJ2-1|NA
CASSLSPMNEQFF
TGTGCCAGCAGCTTAAGTCCAATGAATGAGCAGTTCTTC
>NA|TRBV19|TRBJ2-6|NA
CASSIEASSGANVLTF
TGTGCCAGTAGTATTGAGGCAAGCTCTGGGGCCAACGTCCTGACTTTC
>NA|TRBV19|TRBJ1-1|NA
CASTLREAGTEAFF
TGTGCCAGTACCCTACGGGAAGCGGGGACTGAAGCTTTCTTT
>TRBD2|TRBV7-2|TRBJ2-1|NA
CASSPRVSGGEQFF
TGTGCCAGCAGCCCCCGAGTTAGCGGGGGAGAGCAGTTCTTC
>NA|TRBV7-9|TRBJ1-1|NA
CATTVGGTNTEAFF
TGTGCCACTACAGTCGGGGGAACGAACACTGAAGCTTTCTTT
>NA|TRBV7-6|TRBJ1-4|few
CASSLAGAGSNEKLFF
TGTGCCAGCAGCCTAGCAGGGGCAGGGTCTAATGAAAAACTGTTTTTT
>NA|TRBV15|TRBJ1-5|NA
CATTDSRNQPQHF
TGTGCCACCACGGACAGCCGCAATCAGCCTCAGCATTTT
>NA|TRBV7-2|TRBJ1-1|NA
CASRSRGTSEAFF
TGTGCCAGTAGGTCTCGAGGGACATCCGAAGCTTTCTTT